One sample yielded the 23 T cell receptor beta chains listed below, sequenced in a study of T-cell reconstitution after alpha-beta-depleted transplantation in children. TCRbeta library preparation incorporated unique molecular identifiers. MiXCR, applied by TCRdb to the PCR reads, yields one record per CDR3 protein. This repertoire shows 600,000 to 800,000 distinct CDR3 sequences, roughly 13% found once; its top ten account for 0.79%. The starting material was PBMCs, obtained before TCRalphabeta/CD19-depleted stem cell transplant. Receptors originate from a girl aged 2 to 9 with congenital amegakaryocytic thrombocytopenia, due to receive a stem cell transplant.

This clonotype came up many times. The chain employs TRBV20-1 and TRBJ2-3; possibly TRBD2 for D (6 bases). Deletions cut 6 bases from V and 1 base from J, with 11 bases between. Germline CDR1 and CDR2: DFQATT and SNEGSKA (reference sequence). This CDR3 has 13 residues. CDR3 amino acids: CSAQGGGTDTQYF. In nucleotides, the CDR3 is TGCAGTGCACAAGGAGGGGGCACAGATACGCAGTATTTT.

The chain recombines TRBV30 with TRBJ2-1; weak D call: TRBD2 (6 bases). The CDR3 contains 15 residues. The V end was cut by 6 bases, the J end by 1 base, with 16 bases between. Germline lookup yields CDR1 GTSNPN and CDR2 SVGIG (reference sequence). This CDR3 is CACTAGGLSYNEQFF. CDR3 bases: TGTGCCTGTACAGCGGGCGGGCTGTCCTACAATGAGCAGTTCTTC.

This clonotype came up many times. The V gene is TRBV9, the J gene TRBJ1-1; D remains unclear. CDR3 size: 15 residues. Germline CDR1 is SGDLS and CDR2 is YYNGEE. V was clipped by 0 bases and J by 1 base, with 10 bases between them. The DNA for the CDR3 is TGTGCCAGCAGCGTAGACGGTCGGGAGAACACTGAAGCTTTCTTT. Protein: CASSVDGRENTEAFF.

The gene calls are TRBV10-3 and TRBJ2-3; no firm D call. The CDR3 consists of 11 residues. Trimming removed 8 bases from V and 6 bases from J, with 9 bases in between. In germline, CDR1 is ENHRY, CDR2 SYGVKD. CDR3: CAIGVKDTQYF. CDR3 bases: TGTGCCATCGGCGTTAAGGATACGCAGTATTTT.

This clonotype came up many times. This chain joins TRBV12-3 or TRBV12-4 and TRBJ2-3; no definite D call. The CDR3 runs 15 residues. Trimming stripped 7 bases from V and 0 bases from J, with 14 bases between. For the CDR3, the DNA is TGTGCCAGCAACTATGGACCGCAAAGCACAGATACGCAGTATTTT. This sequence encodes CASNYGPQSTDTQYF.

The table lists this clonotype with many counts. This CDR3 reads CSARDLWRADIQYF. The CDR3 nucleotides are TGCAGTGCTAGAGATCTGTGGCGGGCAGACATTCAGTACTTC. The chain has TRBV20-1 and TRBJ2-4, with a weak D call TRBD2 (5 bases). V was pared by 0 bases and J by 8 bases, with 14 bases between. There are 14 residues in the CDR3. Germline V gene lookup returns CDR1 DFQATT and CDR2 SNEGSKA (reference sequence).

V usage is TRBV6-1 and J usage is TRBJ2-1; no reliable D call. CDR3 length: 15 amino acids. Trimming took off 2 bases at V and 6 bases at J, with 14 bases between the two ends. Germline V CDR1 and CDR2: MNHNS, SASEGT. CDR3 loop: CASSENPLKPNEQFF. The CDR3 DNA sequence: TGTGCCAGCAGTGAAAACCCGTTAAAGCCCAATGAGCAGTTCTTC.

A few counts support this clonotype. This chain joins TRBV12-3 or TRBV12-4 and TRBJ2-7, with 7 bases identical to TRBD2. This CDR3 has 15 amino acids. The trim removed 3 bases at V and 2 bases at J, leaving 7 bases unmatched. CDR3 bases: TGTGCCAGCAGTTTCATGGCGGGAGCCGCCTACGAGCAGTACTTC. Translation gives CASSFMAGAAYEQYF.

This clonotype has only a few counts. The chain has TRBV5-1 and TRBJ2-1, with D perhaps TRBD1 (5 bases). V lost 0 bases to trimming and J lost 9 bases, with 10 bases between them. Germline CDR1 SGHRS, CDR2 YFSETQ. The CDR3 spans 13 residues. CDR3 nucleotide sequence: TGCGCCAGCAGCTTGGTGGGGCCGGCTGAGCAGTTCTTC. Amino acids: CASSLVGPAEQFF.

This rearrangement joins TRBV10-3 to TRBJ2-5, with D perhaps matching TRBD2 (6 bases). Germline V gives CDR1 ENHRY, CDR2 SYGVKD. The CDR3 is 14 amino acids. Deletions cut 8 bases from V and 4 bases from J, with 17 bases between. This CDR3 is CAIGPGGEAETQYF. DNA of the CDR3: TGTGCCATCGGTCCCGGAGGGGAGGCAGAGACCCAGTACTTC.

This clonotype occurred many times. CDR3 sequence (DNA): TGCAGTGCTAGGGATTTCAGCAATAATGAAAAACTGTTTTTT. Residues: CSARDFSNNEKLFF. The chain recombines TRBV20-1 with TRBJ1-4; D remains ambiguous. The CDR3 runs 14 residues. Trimming took off 3 bases at V and 4 bases at J, with 12 bases between the two ends. Germline CDR1 is DFQATT and CDR2 is SNEGSKA (reference sequence).

This clonotype was detected ten times or more. This sequence joins TRBV7-9 and TRBJ2-7, with a possible D match to TRBD1 (6 bases). CDR1 is SEHNR and CDR2 is FQNEAQ in the germline V gene (reference sequence). V was trimmed by 8 bases and J by 4 bases, leaving 15 bases between them. CDR3 length: 13 residues. CDR3 sequence (DNA): TGTGCCAGCTCAGACAGGAGGAAATACGAGCAGTACTTC. This gives the protein CASSDRRKYEQYF.

Worth noting for this clonotype: This may come from a read error, since a much larger clone is one base off. This chain joins TRBV6-1 and TRBJ2-1; 9 nucleotides align to TRBD2. This CDR3 is built from 14 residues. Germline CDR1 and CDR2: MNHNS and SASEGT. CDR3 DNA: TGTGCCAGCAGCAATAGCGGGAGAGGCAATGAGCAGCTCTTC. Translation: CASSNSGRGNEQLF.

This clonotype showed up just a few times. This chain links TRBV7-9 with TRBJ1-3; no clear D gene. V lost 5 bases and J 0 bases, leaving 14 bases between the germline ends. This CDR3 contains 16 residues. In germline, CDR1 is SEHNR, CDR2 FQNEAQ (reference sequence). CDR3 coding DNA: TGTGCCAGCAGCGTGCTCCCCAAGAGCTCTGGAAACACCATATATTTT. Translating gives CASSVLPKSSGNTIYF.

This clonotype was seen many times. The chain couples TRBV29-1 to TRBJ2-1, with D unclear. The ends were cut back, 1 base at V and 1 base at J, with 11 bases in the middle. The length of the CDR3 is 15 residues. Germline CDR1 reads SQVTM; CDR2 reads ANQGSEA. CDR3 in amino acids: CSVEGGTESYNEQFF. In DNA form, the CDR3 reads TGCAGCGTTGAAGGGGGAACTGAATCCTACAATGAGCAGTTCTTC.

This clonotype was found many times. The chain employs TRBV20-1 and TRBJ2-3; D not resolved. Deletions cut 2 bases from V and 3 bases from J, with 0 bases between. The germline V gene encodes CDR1 DFQATT and CDR2 SNEGSKA (reference sequence). CDR3 length: 10 amino acids. The CDR3 reads CSARTDTQYF. Written as DNA, the CDR3 is TGCAGTGCTAGAACAGATACGCAGTATTTT.

This clonotype was counted many times. The chain recombines TRBV5-1 with TRBJ2-2; D is undetermined. From germline, CDR1 is SGHRS and CDR2 YFSETQ. Trimming cost V 2 bases and J 1 base, with 15 bases left between them. The length of the CDR3 is 17 residues. Here the CDR3 reads CASSFLNGARNTGELFF. CDR3 bases: TGCGCCAGCAGCTTTTTAAACGGAGCGAGGAACACCGGGGAGCTGTTTTTT.

Ten or more counts support this clonotype. This chain links TRBV20-1 with TRBJ2-1; D unresolved. Germline V gives CDR1 DFQATT, CDR2 SNEGSKA (reference sequence). This CDR3 spans 13 amino acids. V lost 7 bases and J lost 0, with 10 bases in between. CDR3 bases: TGCAGTGTCGCGACGAGCTCCTACAATGAGCAGTTCTTC. This codes for CSVATSSYNEQFF.

This clonotype was counted between two and nine times. The J gene is TRBJ1-4, the V gene TRBV7-9; 8 bases align to TRBD1. The CDR3 loop spans 16 amino acids. CDR1 and CDR2 (germline): SEHNR, FQNEAQ (reference sequence). V trimming: 2 bases; J trimming: 2 bases; junction bases outside the gene matches: 4. The CDR3 DNA is TGTGCCAGCAGCTTATACCCAGGGGGCACTAATGAAAAACTGTTTTTT. Its translation is CASSLYPGGTNEKLFF.

This chain uses TRBV5-1 with TRBJ2-3, with 9 bases fitting TRBD1. Germline V gene data show CDR1 as SGHRS and CDR2 as YFSETQ. There are 15 residues in the CDR3. J was trimmed by 4 bases and V by 3 bases; bases with no gene match: 6. The CDR3 protein is CASSYGTGSSDTQYF. The CDR3 DNA reads as TGCGCCAGCAGCTACGGGACAGGGAGTTCAGATACGCAGTATTTT.

This clonotype showed up many times. The chain couples TRBV6-6 to TRBJ1-1; the D gene is possibly TRBD1 (5 bases). V dropped 5 bases and J dropped 11 bases, with 12 bases sitting between them. The CDR3 consists of 11 residues. In germline, CDR1 is MNHNY, CDR2 SVGAGI (reference sequence). This chain's CDR3 is CASSRGRAAFF. CDR3 coding DNA: TGTGCCAGCAGTCGGGGACGCGCGGCTTTCTTT.

This clonotype occurred many times. The chain recombines TRBV29-1 with TRBJ2-3; no firm D call. CDR3 length: 13 residues. From germline, CDR1 is SQVTM and CDR2 ANQGSEA. Trimming pared 3 bases from V and 2 bases from J, leaving 9 bases between. CDR3 bases: TGCAGCGTTGATCCCCGGTACACAGATACGCAGTATTTT. This translates into CSVDPRYTDTQYF.

This clonotype has at least ten counts. The V and J genes are TRBV27 and TRBJ1-5; 7 nucleotides line up with TRBD1. V lost 5 bases, J lost 5 bases, and 9 bases stayed unmatched. CDR3 size: 15 residues. Looked up from germline, CDR1 is MNHEY and CDR2 is SMNVEV (reference sequence). Here the CDR3 reads CASSILGQNHQPQHF. DNA of the CDR3: TGTGCCAGCAGTATCCTGGGACAGAACCATCAGCCCCAGCATTTT.